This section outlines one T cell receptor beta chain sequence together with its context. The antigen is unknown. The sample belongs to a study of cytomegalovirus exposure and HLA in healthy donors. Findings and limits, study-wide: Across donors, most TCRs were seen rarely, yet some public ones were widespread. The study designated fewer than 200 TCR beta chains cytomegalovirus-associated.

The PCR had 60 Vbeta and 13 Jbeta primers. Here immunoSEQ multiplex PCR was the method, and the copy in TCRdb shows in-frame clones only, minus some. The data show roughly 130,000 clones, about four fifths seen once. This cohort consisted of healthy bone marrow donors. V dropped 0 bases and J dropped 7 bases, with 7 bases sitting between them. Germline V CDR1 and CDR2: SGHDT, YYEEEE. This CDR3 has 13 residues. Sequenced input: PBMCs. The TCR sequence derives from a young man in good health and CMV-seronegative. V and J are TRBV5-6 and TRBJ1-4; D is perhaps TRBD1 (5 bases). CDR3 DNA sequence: TGTGCCAGCAGCTTGGGGCAGGGTGAAAAACTGTTTTTT. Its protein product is CASSLGQGEKLFF.